The 11 T cell receptor beta chains given below trace back to one sample, sequenced in a study of T cell responses to AZD1222 COVID-19 vaccine. Here immunoSEQ multiplex PCR was the method, and the copy in TCRdb shows in-frame clones only, minus some. The sample shows more than 140,000 clones, about nine tenths of them seen only once. The specimen comprised peripheral blood, sampled on day 0 of MenACWY control vaccination. The receptors were gathered from an adult in good health.

The V gene is TRBV27, the J gene TRBJ2-5; a possible D gene is TRBD2 (5 bases). CDR1 is MNHEY and CDR2 is SMNVEV in the germline V gene (reference sequence). V gave up 5 bases and J gave up 0 bases, with 10 bases separating them. There are 14 residues in the CDR3. CDR3 region: CASSLGAYQETQYF. CDR3 DNA: TGTGCCAGCAGTCTGGGAGCTTACCAAGAGACCCAGTACTTC.

The chain couples TRBV12-3 or TRBV12-4 to TRBJ1-2, with D unresolved. Trimming took 2 bases from V and 2 from J, leaving 6 bases between them. This CDR3 is built from 13 residues. The CDR3 region has the DNA TGTGCCAGCAGTTTATCCCCGAACTATGGCTACACCTTC. It specifies CASSLSPNYGYTF.

The CDR3 coding sequence is TGTGCCAGCAGCTTGGGACTAGCGGGTCGCTCCTACGAGCAGTACTTC. This gives the protein CASSLGLAGRSYEQYF. V and J are TRBV5-4 and TRBJ2-7; 10 bases line up with TRBD2. The CDR3 sequence is 16 residues long. Trimming cost V 0 bases and J 0 bases; bases outside gene matches: 3. Per germline, CDR1 SGHNT and CDR2 YYREEE (reference sequence).

This chain joins TRBV27 and TRBJ1-1; no clear D. The CDR3 is 13 amino acids. V was cut by 3 bases and J by 1 base, with 6 bases left in between. CDR1 and CDR2 from the germline V gene are MNHEY and SMNVEV (reference sequence). CDR3 amino acids: CASSLKENTEAFF. Here the CDR3 DNA reads TGTGCCAGCAGTTTGAAAGAGAACACTGAAGCTTTCTTT.

The V and J genes are TRBV5-4 and TRBJ1-3, with TRBD1 matching over 7 bases. The junction had 8 bases not matched to a gene; V was cut back by 3 bases and J by 2 bases. Germline values: CDR1 SGHNT, CDR2 YYREEE (reference sequence). CDR3 length: 16 residues. The CDR3 DNA reads as TGTGCCAGCAGCTCGGTAGACAGGGACGCTGGAAACACCATATATTTT. Translated, it gives CASSSVDRDAGNTIYF.

CDR3 bases: TGTGCCAGCAGACGAGGGGGAAGGGAGACCCAGTACTTC. It encodes CASRRGGRETQYF. The chain combines TRBV11-3 with TRBJ2-5; D is perhaps TRBD1 (6 bases). Germline V gene data show CDR1 as SGHNT and CDR2 as YENEEA. V was pared by 6 bases and J by 5 bases, with 13 bases between. The CDR3 sequence is 13 residues long. Complete variable domain (other parts from reference TRBV11-3 and TRBJ2-5): EAGVVQSPRYKIIEKKQPVAFWCNPISGHNTLYWYLQNLGQGPELLIRYENEEAVDDSQLPKDRFSAERLKGVDSTLKIQPAELGDSAVYLCASRRGGRETQYFGPGTRLLVL.

The V gene is TRBV4-3, the J gene TRBJ2-6, with D tentatively TRBD1 (6 bases). CDR3 length: 17 residues. Germline V gives CDR1 LGHNA, CDR2 YSLEER. Trimming took 0 bases from V and 0 from J, leaving 9 bases between them. The CDR3 sequence is CASSQEDSSSGANVLTF. CDR3 in DNA: TGCGCCAGCAGCCAAGAGGACAGCAGCTCTGGGGCCAACGTCCTGACTTTC.

There are a few counts of this clone. The chain couples TRBV7-9 to TRBJ1-1; D is undetermined. V was pared by 5 bases and J by 1 base, with 17 bases between. CDR1 is SEHNR, CDR2 FQNEAQ, per germline (reference sequence). This CDR3 spans 16 amino acids. CDR3 coding DNA: TGTGCCAGCAGCGAACGGAGCGGGAGGGCGAACACTGAAGCTTTCTTT. Its protein product is CASSERSGRANTEAFF.

V usage is TRBV19 and J usage is TRBJ1-6, with a possible D match to TRBD1 (5 bases). Per the germline V gene, CDR1 is LNHDA and CDR2 is SQIVND (reference sequence). The length of the CDR3 is 14 residues. The V end was cut by 3 bases, the J end by 6 bases, with 9 bases between. In DNA, the CDR3 is TGTGCCAGTAGTATCCAGGGATTTAATTCACCCCTCCACTTT. It translates to CASSIQGFNSPLHF. The full variable domain, its missing parts supplied by reference TRBV19 and TRBJ1-6, is DGGITQSPKYLFRKEGQNVTLSCEQNLNHDAMYWYRQDPGQGLRLIYYSQIVNDFQKGDIAEGYSVSREKKESFPLTVTSAQKNPTAFYLCASSIQGFNSPLHFGNGTRLTVT.

This clone is a singleton in its sample. V is TRBV15 and J is TRBJ2-7; D not resolved. The CDR3 extends over 15 amino acids. Trimming pared 3 bases from V and 1 base from J, leaving 13 bases between. CDR1 and CDR2 (germline): LNHNV, YYDKDF (reference sequence). The CDR3 is CATSSEYASSYEQYF. The CDR3 DNA follows: TGTGCCACCAGCAGTGAATACGCTAGTTCCTACGAGCAGTACTTC.

The chain uses TRBV13 and TRBJ1-2, with D maybe TRBD1 (6 bases). Looked up from germline, CDR1 is PRHDT and CDR2 is FYEKMQ (reference sequence). V lost 4 bases to trimming and J lost 5 bases, with 14 bases between them. CDR3 length: 14 amino acids. Here the CDR3 DNA reads TGTGCCAGCAGCTCATCAGCAGGGGTATATGGCTACACCTTC. Translation gives CASSSSAGVYGYTF.